The rows below give T cell receptor beta chains drawn from one sample of a study of post-analysis software for immune sequencing data. TCRdb itself ran the PCR reads through MiXCR, one entry per CDR3 protein. The sample lists approximately 440,000 distinct CDR3 sequences, under 55% occurring once. Sample: blood. These receptors were collected from a girl between 10 and 17 years old with multiple sclerosis. Each CDR3 is given with its conserved first and last residue. D genes are given only for firm matches. Expanded clones get a size class; other rows say once, few or many, or leave the size out.

V	size	J	D	CDR3	DNA
TRBV10-3	few	TRBJ2-7	.	CAISDQTRGSYEQYF	TGTGCCATCAGTGATCAAACCCGGGGCTCCTACGAGCAGTACTTC
TRBV28	.	TRBJ2-4	.	CASSPGPPDIQYF	TGTGCCAGCAGTCCGGGGCCTCCAGACATTCAGTACTTC
TRBV24-1	few	TRBJ2-3	TRBD1	CATSDSYRTGALNTQYF	TGTGCCACCAGTGATAGCTACCGGACAGGGGCCTTGAATACGCAGTATTTT
TRBV9	few	TRBJ2-1	TRBD2	CASSVTPGRGDEQFF	TGTGCCAGCAGCGTAACTCCCGGGAGGGGGGATGAGCAGTTCTTC
TRBV7-9	few	TRBJ2-1	TRBD2	CASSSGLVARRVGYEQFF	TGTGCCAGCAGCTCCGGACTAGTGGCCCGGCGTGTGGGTTATGAGCAGTTCTTC
TRBV4-2	.	TRBJ2-1	TRBD2	CASSQDLRGLAVYNEQFF	TGTGCCAGCAGCCAAGATTTACGGGGACTAGCGGTGTACAATGAGCAGTTCTTC
TRBV29-1	few	TRBJ2-7	.	CSVVTGSSYEQYF	TGCAGCGTTGTAACCGGGAGCTCCTACGAGCAGTACTTC
TRBV5-4	.	TRBJ2-3	.	CASSAPPGDTQYF	TGTGCCAGCAGCGCCCCCCCCGGAGATACGCAGTATTTT
TRBV3-1	.	TRBJ2-1	.	CASSHSDSYNEQFF	TGTGCCAGCAGCCATAGCGACTCCTACAATGAGCAGTTCTTC
TRBV7-2	.	TRBJ2-5	TRBD2	CASRRSSGETQYF	TGTGCCAGCAGGCGATCTAGCGGAGAGACCCAGTACTTC
TRBV28	.	TRBJ1-2	TRBD1	CASSAQGYGYGYTF	TGTGCCAGCAGTGCACAGGGGTACGGCTATGGCTACACCTTC
TRBV9	.	TRBJ1-1	.	CASSGDLNTEAFF	TGTGCCAGCAGCGGGGACCTGAACACTGAAGCTTTCTTT
TRBV4-3	.	TRBJ1-1	TRBD1	CASSQDFPPSGTGEAFF	TGCGCCAGCAGCCAAGATTTCCCTCCCTCCGGGACAGGGGAAGCTTTCTTT
TRBV12-1	few	TRBJ2-4	.	CASSFARAGGPSKNIQYF	TGTGCCAGCAGCTTTGCGCGGGCGGGAGGGCCGTCCAAAAACATTCAGTACTTC
TRBV7-3	many	TRBJ2-1	TRBD2	CASSRQTSGAYNEQFF	TGTGCCAGCAGCAGACAGACTAGCGGGGCCTACAATGAGCAGTTCTTC
TRBV7-9	once	TRBJ2-1	.	CASSRYPGQFF	TGTGCCAGCAGCCGATATCCTGGGCAGTTCTTC
TRBV11-1	.	TRBJ2-3	.	CASSLLSGADTQYF	TGTGCCAGCAGCTTACTTAGCGGCGCAGATACGCAGTATTTT
TRBV29-1	.	TRBJ2-7	TRBD1	CSAEGQGLGNEQYF	TGCAGCGCCGAGGGACAGGGCTTAGGCAATGAGCAGTACTTC
TRBV12-3/TRBV12-4	.	TRBJ1-1	.	CASSSDRISKRAFF	TGTGCCAGCAGCTCCGACAGAATCTCCAAAAGGGCTTTCTTT
TRBV5-1	.	TRBJ2-2	TRBD2	CASSLEVAGYTGELFF	TGCGCCAGCAGCTTGGAAGTAGCGGGATACACCGGGGAGCTGTTTTTT
TRBV27	few	TRBJ1-2	TRBD1	CASSLRGQGDYGYTF	TGTGCCAGCAGTTTACGGGGACAGGGTGACTATGGCTACACCTTC
TRBV7-3	few	TRBJ1-1	.	CASSPPTGNTEAFF	TGTGCCAGCAGCCCACCGACAGGGAACACTGAAGCTTTCTTT
TRBV9	.	TRBJ2-5	TRBD2	CASSSTHLAGVQETQYF	TGTGCCAGCAGCTCAACCCACCTAGCGGGAGTCCAAGAGACCCAGTACTTC
TRBV21-1	.	TRBJ2-3	.	CASSIGGALGTDTQYF	TGTGCCAGCAGCATAGGTGGGGCCCTTGGTACAGATACGCAGTATTTT
TRBV28	few	TRBJ2-5	.	CASSSMGETQYF	TGTGCCAGCAGTTCTATGGGGGAGACCCAGTACTTC
TRBV7-9	few	TRBJ2-7	.	CASSLKPTDFYEQYF	TGTGCCAGCAGCTTAAAACCCACCGACTTCTACGAGCAGTACTTC
TRBV20-1	few	TRBJ2-5	.	CSNLAQQETQYF	TGCAGCAACCTAGCGCAACAAGAGACCCAGTACTTC
TRBV7-6	few	TRBJ2-3	.	CASSYRTGTDTQYF	TGTGCCAGCAGTTATAGGACCGGGACAGATACGCAGTATTTT
TRBV6-2/TRBV6-3	.	TRBJ2-1	TRBD2	CASSDSGRNYNEHFF	TGTGCCAGCAGTGACAGCGGGAGGAACTACAATGAGCATTTCTTC
TRBV20-1	.	TRBJ2-1	TRBD2	CSARSRTSGSTKQFF	TGCAGTGCTAGATCGCGGACTAGCGGGAGTACTAAGCAGTTCTTC
TRBV5-1	few	TRBJ2-7	TRBD1	CASSFIPGQVSYEQYF	TGCGCCAGCAGCTTTATTCCGGGACAGGTCTCCTACGAGCAGTACTTC
TRBV5-5	few	TRBJ2-7	TRBD1	CASSQGTGGSYEQYF	TGTGCCAGCAGCCAAGGGACAGGGGGTTCCTACGAGCAGTACTTC
TRBV12-3/TRBV12-4	once	TRBJ2-3	TRBD2	CASSLSGGAFTDTQYF	TGTGCCAGCAGTCTGTCGGGGGGGGCCTTCACAGATACGCAGTATTTT
TRBV14	.	TRBJ2-7	TRBD1	CASSQWTGSSYEQYF	TGTGCCAGCAGCCAATGGACAGGGAGCTCCTACGAGCAGTACTTC
TRBV27	.	TRBJ2-1	TRBD2	CATGLAGRASSYNEQFF	TGTGCCACCGGACTAGCGGGAAGAGCTTCCTCCTACAATGAGCAGTTCTTC
TRBV27	.	TRBJ2-3	.	CASSVSALLTSTDTQYF	TGTGCCAGCAGTGTCTCCGCCCTCCTGACTAGCACAGATACGCAGTATTTT
TRBV20-1	.	TRBJ2-5	.	CSARTSAQETQYF	TGCAGTGCTAGGACGTCTGCCCAAGAGACCCAGTACTTC
TRBV6-5	.	TRBJ1-1	.	CASSYVPGESPEAFF	TGTGCCAGCAGTTACGTGCCAGGGGAGTCCCCTGAGGCTTTCTTT
TRBV10-3	.	TRBJ2-5	.	CAISESGGNQETQYF	TGTGCCATCAGTGAGTCAGGCGGTAACCAAGAGACCCAGTACTTC
TRBV11-2	.	TRBJ2-7	TRBD2	CASSSEWREWYEQYF	TGTGCCAGCAGCTCGGAATGGCGGGAGTGGTACGAGCAGTACTTC
TRBV20-1	.	TRBJ2-1	TRBD2	CSAWTSGIGREQFF	TGCAGTGCTTGGACTAGCGGGATTGGACGGGAGCAGTTCTTC
TRBV7-8	.	TRBJ2-1	TRBD2	CASSLAGGTSGNWEQFF	TGTGCCAGCAGCTTAGCGGGTGGGACTAGCGGGAATTGGGAGCAGTTCTTC
TRBV6-1	few	TRBJ2-3	TRBD2	CASRPTLGRPAGVADTQYF	TGTGCCAGCAGACCTACCCTCGGGAGGCCAGCGGGAGTTGCAGATACGCAGTATTTT
TRBV9	.	TRBJ2-7	TRBD1	CASSVDPGTGAYEQYF	TGTGCCAGCAGCGTAGATCCAGGGACAGGGGCCTACGAGCAGTACTTC
TRBV7-9	.	TRBJ2-4	.	CASSLDLSPDHQYF	TGTGCCAGCAGCTTAGATTTGTCTCCGGATCACCAGTACTTC
TRBV9	few	TRBJ2-7	.	CASSVAGGLFYEQYF	TGTGCCAGCAGCGTAGCTGGAGGACTTTTCTACGAGCAGTACTTC
TRBV7-2	.	TRBJ2-7	.	CASSLFLGQLYEQYF	TGTGCCAGCAGCTTGTTCCTTGGACAACTCTACGAGCAGTACTTC
TRBV29-1	few	TRBJ2-3	.	CSVERGLSTDTQYF	TGCAGCGTTGAGCGCGGGTTAAGCACAGATACGCAGTATTTT
TRBV29-1	once	TRBJ2-6	.	CSAVGPSGTNVLTF	TGCAGCGCTGTGGGGCCCTCTGGGACCAACGTCCTGACTTTC
TRBV12-3/TRBV12-4	.	TRBJ2-3	.	CASSQTLNTQYF	TGTGCCAGCAGCCAGACCTTGAATACGCAGTATTTT
TRBV4-2	.	TRBJ2-3	TRBD2	CASSQVLAGGSGGDTQYF	TGTGCCAGCAGCCAAGTTTTAGCGGGAGGTAGTGGGGGAGATACACAGTATTTT
TRBV2	.	TRBJ2-7	.	CASSVVGAVPYEQYF	TGTGCCAGCAGTGTTGTCGGGGCAGTTCCCTACGAGCAGTACTTC
TRBV10-3	few	TRBJ1-5	.	CAISGTSPQPQHF	TGTGCCATCAGCGGGACAAGTCCCCAGCCCCAGCATTTT
TRBV7-2	few	TRBJ2-5	TRBD2	CASRLAGAKETQYF	TGTGCCAGCAGACTAGCGGGTGCGAAAGAGACCCAGTACTTC
TRBV7-2	once	TRBJ2-1	TRBD2	CASSLWASGSDEQFF	TGTGCCAGCAGCTTATGGGCTAGCGGGAGCGATGAGCAGTTCTTC
TRBV6-5	.	TRBJ1-2	.	CASSYSDTEAKGCTF	TGTGCCAGCAGTTACTCGGATACGGAGGCTAAGGGCTGCACCTTC
TRBV11-2	.	TRBJ2-6	.	CASSADLKGANVMTF	TGTGCCAGCAGCGCGGACTTAAAAGGGGCCAACGTCATGACTTTC